This is a list of T cell receptor beta chains from one sample in a study of early T cells in non-severe SARS-CoV-2 infection. TCRdb ran MiXCR on the 5' RACE reads and lists one entry per CDR3 protein. The repertoire holds 70,000 to 95,000 distinct CDR3 sequences, with roughly 14% as singletons. Input material: whole blood. These receptors all come from an adult who was a healthcare worker with PCR-confirmed SARS-CoV-2 infection or an uninfected control (not recorded which). CDR3s include the opening cysteine and the closing phenylalanine or tryptophan. Fields, in order: CDR3 length, clone size, V gene, D gene, J gene, CDR3 DNA, CDR3 protein. D genes are given only for firm matches. Not all rows give a size; the values are once, few, many and, for expanded clones, a class.

>13|NA|TRBV20-1|NA|TRBJ2-5
TGCAGTGCTAGACGCCGGTTCCAAGAGACCCAGTACTTC
CSARRRFQETQYF
>16|few|TRBV7-7|TRBD1|TRBJ2-1
TGTGCCAGCACCGAACCCCGGGACAGGAGCTACAATGAGCAGTTCTTC
CASTEPRDRSYNEQFF
>17|few|TRBV11-2|NA|TRBJ2-6
TGTGCCAGCAGCTCCCAACTGGCGCAGGCTGGGGCCAACGTCCTGACTTTC
CASSSQLAQAGANVLTF
>15|few|TRBV10-3|TRBD1|TRBJ2-4
TGTGCCACCGGACAGGGGCCTTTTGCCAAAAACATTCAGTACTTC
CATGQGPFAKNIQYF
>12|few|TRBV7-2|NA|TRBJ2-3
TGTGCCAGCAGCCCGTACGGCGATACGCAGTATTTT
CASSPYGDTQYF
>15|NA|TRBV9|NA|TRBJ1-3
TGTGCCAGCAGCCTAAATAGCCTATCTGGAAACACCATATATTTT
CASSLNSLSGNTIYF
>16|few|TRBV7-3|TRBD1|TRBJ2-1
TGTGCCAGCAGCCCGCGTGGACAGGGGACTTTCAATGAGCAGTTCTTC
CASSPRGQGTFNEQFF
>17|many|TRBV15|NA|TRBJ1-5
TGTGCCACCAGCAGAGACCCAGAACAGGGAATCGGTAAGCCCCAGCATTTT
CATSRDPEQGIGKPQHF
>14|NA|TRBV3-1|NA|TRBJ1-3
TGTGCCAGCAGCCAAGTCGAGAGGGATTACACCATATATTTT
CASSQVERDYTIYF
>18|NA|TRBV19|NA|TRBJ2-5
TGTGCCAGTAGTATAAGGTTGGGTTTCAGAGAGTACCAGGAGACCCAGTACTTC
CASSIRLGFREYQETQYF
>16|few|TRBV24-1|TRBD1|TRBJ2-5
TGTGCCACCAGAGATTACAGGGGACAATTTATGGAGACCCAGTACTTC
CATRDYRGQFMETQYF
>15|NA|TRBV20-1|TRBD1|TRBJ1-5
TGCAGTGCTAGATCATCGACAGGGTGGGATCAGCCCCAGCATTTT
CSARSSTGWDQPQHF
>12|many|TRBV5-5|NA|TRBJ2-3
TGTGCCAGCAGCCCGGTCCCGGGTACGCAGTATTTT
CASSPVPGTQYF
>15|few|TRBV12-3/TRBV12-4|TRBD1|TRBJ1-2
TGTGCCAGCAGTTTCATAAGTACAGGGGGCTATGGCTACACCTTC
CASSFISTGGYGYTF
>14|many|TRBV18|NA|TRBJ1-5
TGTGCCAGCTCGGGGCAGAATAGCAATCAGCCCCAGCATTTT
CASSGQNSNQPQHF
>12|many|TRBV5-4|NA|TRBJ2-4
TGTGCCAGCAGCTCGGCCAAAAACATTCAGTACTTC
CASSSAKNIQYF
>17|NA|TRBV7-8|NA|TRBJ2-1
TGTGCCAGCAGCTTAGGGTCGAGCGGTCGATCCTACAATGAGCAGTTCTTC
CASSLGSSGRSYNEQFF